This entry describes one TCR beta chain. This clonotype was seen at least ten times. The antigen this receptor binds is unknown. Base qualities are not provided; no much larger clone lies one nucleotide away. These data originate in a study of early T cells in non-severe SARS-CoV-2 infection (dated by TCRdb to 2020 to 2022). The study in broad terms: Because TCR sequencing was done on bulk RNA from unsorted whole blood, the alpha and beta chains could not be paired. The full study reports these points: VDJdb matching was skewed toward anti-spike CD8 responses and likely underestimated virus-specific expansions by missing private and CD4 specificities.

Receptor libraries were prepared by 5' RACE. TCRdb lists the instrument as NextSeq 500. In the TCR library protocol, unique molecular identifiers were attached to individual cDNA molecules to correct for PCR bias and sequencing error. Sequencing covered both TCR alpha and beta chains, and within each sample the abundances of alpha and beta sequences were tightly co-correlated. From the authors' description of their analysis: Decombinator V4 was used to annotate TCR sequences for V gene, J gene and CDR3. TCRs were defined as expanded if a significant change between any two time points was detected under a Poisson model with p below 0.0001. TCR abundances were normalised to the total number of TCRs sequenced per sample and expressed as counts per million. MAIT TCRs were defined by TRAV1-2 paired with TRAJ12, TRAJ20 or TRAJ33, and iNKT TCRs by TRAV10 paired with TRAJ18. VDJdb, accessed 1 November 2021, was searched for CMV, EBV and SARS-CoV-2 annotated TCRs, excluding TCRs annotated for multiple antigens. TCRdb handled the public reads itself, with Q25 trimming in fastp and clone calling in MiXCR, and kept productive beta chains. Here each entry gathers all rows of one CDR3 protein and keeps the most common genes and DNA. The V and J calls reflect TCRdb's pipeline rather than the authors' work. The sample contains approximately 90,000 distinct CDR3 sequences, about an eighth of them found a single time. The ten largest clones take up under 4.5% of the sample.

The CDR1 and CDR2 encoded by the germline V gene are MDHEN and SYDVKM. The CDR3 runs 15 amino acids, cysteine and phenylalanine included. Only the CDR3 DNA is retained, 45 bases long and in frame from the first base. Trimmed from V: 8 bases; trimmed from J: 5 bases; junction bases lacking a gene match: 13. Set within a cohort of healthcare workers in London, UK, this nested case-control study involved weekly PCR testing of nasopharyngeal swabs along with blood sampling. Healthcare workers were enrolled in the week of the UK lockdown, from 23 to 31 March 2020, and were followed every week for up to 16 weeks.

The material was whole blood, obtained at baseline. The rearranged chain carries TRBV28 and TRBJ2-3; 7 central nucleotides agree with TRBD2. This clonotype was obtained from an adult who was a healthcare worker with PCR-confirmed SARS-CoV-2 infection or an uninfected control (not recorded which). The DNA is TGTGCCAGCGGGTTTGAGACTAGCTTATTAGATACGCAGTATTTT. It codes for CASGFETSLLDTQYF. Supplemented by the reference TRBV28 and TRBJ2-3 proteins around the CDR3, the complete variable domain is DVKVTQSSRYLVKRTGEKVFLECVQDMDHENMFWYRQDPGLGLRLIYFSYDVKMKEKGDIPEGYSVSREKKERFSLILESASTNQTSMYLCASGFETSLLDTQYFGPGTRLTVL.